The 29 T cell receptor beta chains below come from one sample, sequenced in a study of cytomegalovirus exposure and HLA in healthy donors. PCR was performed using 60 Vbeta and 13 Jbeta primers. Method: immunoSEQ multiplex PCR; TCRdb's copy keeps in-frame clones and lacks some. Here the sample spans about 95,000 clones, about four fifths being singletons. The sequencing sample was made of PBMCs. These receptors were obtained from a woman aged 70-85 years in good health and CMV-seropositive.

The table lists this clone with a count of one. The chain carries TRBV7-2 and TRBJ2-1, with TRBD1 matching 8 bases. Looked up from germline, CDR1 is SGHTA and CDR2 is FQGNSA. V was clipped by 6 bases and J by 2 bases; unmatched bases: 9. This CDR3 is 16 amino acids long. The CDR3 DNA reads TGTGCCAGCAGAAGAGCCGGGACAGGAGCCTACAATGAGCAGTTCTTC. This translates into CASRRAGTGAYNEQFF.

This clone was detected once. The chain is built from TRBV7-9 and TRBJ2-7, with D possibly TRBD2 on 5 matching bases. This CDR3 is built from 14 residues. Trimming left V 8 bases short and J 7 bases short, with 21 bases between. CDR1 SEHNR and CDR2 FQNEAQ come from the germline V gene (reference sequence). Here the CDR3 DNA reads TGTGCCAGCGGTCAACAGCGGCTGCCTAGGGAGCAGTACTTC. Translated, it gives CASGQQRLPREQYF. Filled out from reference TRBV7-9 and TRBJ2-7, the complete variable domain reads DTGVSQNPRHKITKRGQNVTFRCDPISEHNRLYWYRQTLGQGPEFLTYFQNEAQLEKSRLLSDRFSAERPKGSFSTLEIQRTEQGDSAMYLCASGQQRLPREQYFGPGTRLTVT.

This clone was seen a few times. This chain links TRBV28 with TRBJ1-1; D remains ambiguous. The germline V gene has CDR1 MDHEN and CDR2 SYDVKM. The CDR3 has 14 amino acids. The ends were cut back, 6 bases at V and 4 bases at J, with 15 bases in the middle. The CDR3 sequence: CASRGSGEGTEAFF. CDR3 sequence (DNA): TGTGCCAGCAGGGGGTCTGGAGAGGGCACTGAAGCTTTCTTT.

The chain couples TRBV9 to TRBJ2-6; no clear D. Per the germline V gene, CDR1 is SGDLS and CDR2 is YYNGEE. V was trimmed by 0 bases and J by 3 bases, leaving 7 bases between them. The CDR3 runs to 15 residues. The CDR3 is CASSVAPSGANVLTF. The DNA for the CDR3 is TGTGCCAGCAGCGTAGCCCCTAGTGGGGCCAACGTCCTGACTTTC.

J is TRBJ1-4 and V is TRBV18; the D gene is possibly TRBD1 (6 bases). The CDR3 extends over 17 amino acids. The ends were cut back, 3 bases at V and 0 bases at J, with 14 bases in the middle. Germline lookup yields CDR1 KGHSH and CDR2 LQKENI. Here the CDR3 DNA reads TGTGCCAGCTCACCGACTCGGGGGGACACAACTAATGAAAAACTGTTTTTT. It yields the protein CASSPTRGDTTNEKLFF.

J is TRBJ1-1 and V is TRBV2, with D possibly matching TRBD1 (5 bases). The CDR3 runs to 12 residues. The germline V and J ends were trimmed by 4 bases and 11 bases, with 14 bases remaining between them. From germline, CDR1 is SNHLY and CDR2 FYNNEI. The CDR3 region is CASSALDSRAFF. Written as DNA, the CDR3 is TGTGCCAGCAGTGCTCTCGACAGTAGGGCTTTCTTT.

This rearrangement joins TRBV15 to TRBJ2-7; 7 nucleotides align to TRBD1. This CDR3 contains 16 residues. The V gene end was trimmed by 0 bases and the J gene end by 5 bases; junction bases not matched to a gene: 10. Germline CDR1 is LNHNV and CDR2 is YYDKDF (reference sequence). This chain's CDR3 is CATSREFGDRAHEQYF. CDR3 DNA sequence: TGTGCCACCAGCAGAGAATTTGGAGACAGGGCACACGAGCAGTACTTC.

V gene TRBV2 combines with J gene TRBJ2-3; TRBD1 matches at 8 bases. Germline CDR1 SNHLY, CDR2 FYNNEI. The junction had 6 bases not matched to a gene; V was cut back by 4 bases and J by 3 bases. This CDR3 contains 15 residues. CDR3 sequence reads: CASSARDRRTDTQYF. CDR3 sequence (DNA): TGTGCCAGCAGTGCCCGGGACAGGAGGACAGATACGCAGTATTTT.

J is TRBJ2-1 and V is TRBV27; a weak D match, TRBD2 (6 bases). Trimming took off 3 bases at V and 9 bases at J, with 15 bases between the two ends. The CDR3 consists of 14 residues. CDR1 and CDR2 from the germline V gene are MNHEY and SMNVEV (reference sequence). This CDR3 reads CASSLVGRKSEQFF. CDR3 DNA: TGTGCCAGCAGTTTGGTCGGGAGAAAAAGTGAGCAGTTCTTC.

The gene calls are TRBV18 and TRBJ2-3; 7 nucleotides match TRBD1. Germline CDR1 KGHSH, CDR2 LQKENI. V lost 4 bases, J lost 0 bases, and 4 bases stayed unmatched. This CDR3 has 15 residues. The CDR3 is CASSHQGVSTDTQYF. The CDR3 coding sequence is TGTGCCAGCTCACATCAGGGGGTGAGCACAGATACGCAGTATTTT.

This clone came up once. The chain uses TRBV6-5 and TRBJ1-2; the D is unclear. The ends were cut back, 4 bases at V and 1 base at J, with 7 bases in the middle. CDR1 is MNHEY, CDR2 SVGAGI, per germline. The CDR3 totals 13 residues. This CDR3 reads CASSSVINYGYTF. In DNA form, the CDR3 reads TGTGCCAGCAGTTCAGTGATTAACTATGGCTACACCTTC.

The chain uses TRBV5-1 and TRBJ1-1; possible D gene TRBD1, 5 bases. This CDR3 has 15 residues. Germline V gene lookup returns CDR1 SGHRS and CDR2 YFSETQ. Deletions cut 5 bases from V and 1 base from J, with 15 bases between. In nucleotides, the CDR3 is TGCGCCAGCAGTCGGGGGGGAGGAGAGAACACTGAAGCTTTCTTT. Protein: CASSRGGGENTEAFF.

The chain has TRBV2 and TRBJ1-3, with no clear D. The CDR3 length is 14 residues. Germline V CDR1 and CDR2: SNHLY, FYNNEI. The V end lost 4 bases, the J end lost 4 bases, and 11 bases lay between the germline ends. The DNA of the CDR3 is TGTGCCAGCAGTGTTCGGAGGGCCGGAAACACCATATATTTT. This gives the protein CASSVRRAGNTIYF. The full variable domain, its missing parts supplied by reference TRBV2 and TRBJ1-3, is EPEVTQTPSHQVTQMGQEVILRCVPISNHLYFYWYRQILGQKVEFLVSFYNNEISEKSEIFDDQFSVERPDGSNFTLKIRSTKLEDSAMYFCASSVRRAGNTIYFGEGSWLTVV.

The chain couples TRBV19 to TRBJ2-7; 13 bases align to TRBD2. Looked up from germline, CDR1 is LNHDA and CDR2 is SQIVND (reference sequence). The V gene end was trimmed by 6 bases and the J gene end by 6 bases; junction bases not matched to a gene: 5. The CDR3 runs to 14 residues. The CDR3 sequence: CASRRTSGSFEQYF. The CDR3 region has the DNA TGTGCCAGTAGACGGACTAGCGGGAGTTTCGAGCAGTACTTC.

The chain uses TRBV10-1 and TRBJ1-1, with 10 bases that match TRBD1. Germline lookup yields CDR1 WNHNN and CDR2 SYGVQD (reference sequence). After removal of 4 bases from V and 1 base from J, the junction contained 6 bases not matched to a gene. CDR3 length equals 16 residues. The CDR3 nucleotides are TGCGCCAGCAGTGCAACCCGGACAGGGGGGAACACTGAAGCTTTCTTT. Translating it yields CASSATRTGGNTEAFF.

The rearrangement links TRBV15 to TRBJ2-1; D may be TRBD2 (6 bases). Germline-derived CDR1 and CDR2 are LNHNV and YYDKDF (reference sequence). V lost 3 bases and J 1 base, leaving 13 bases between the germline ends. The CDR3 consists of 16 residues. CDR3 sequence: CATSSGAGLSYNEQFF. For the CDR3, the DNA is TGTGCCACCAGCAGTGGAGCGGGTTTGTCCTACAATGAGCAGTTCTTC. Full variable domain (remainder filled in from reference TRBV15 and TRBJ2-1): DAMVIQNPRYQVTQFGKPVTLSCSQTLNHNVMYWYQQKSSQAPKLLFHYYDKDFNNEADTPDNFQSRRPNTSFCFLDIRSPGLGDTAMYLCATSSGAGLSYNEQFFGPGTRLTVL.

This chain links TRBV7-9 with TRBJ2-5; TRBD1 matches 8 bases. The end of the DNA aligns better with TRBJ2-7, so the J call may be wrong. The germline V gene encodes CDR1 SEHNR and CDR2 FQNEAQ (reference sequence). The CDR3 sequence is 17 residues long. CDR3 DNA: TGTGCCAGCAGCTGGGGGACAGGTTCTCCCACTGGGGGCGAGCAGTACTTC. It translates to CASSWGTGSPTGGEQYF.

V usage is TRBV11-2 and J usage is TRBJ2-7, with 10 bases lining up with TRBD1. Looked up from germline, CDR1 is SGHAT and CDR2 is FQNNGV. Unmatched junction bases numbered 6, after V lost 3 bases and J lost 4 bases. This CDR3 has 15 amino acids. The CDR3 sequence: CASSFDRGQWYEQYF. The CDR3 nucleotides are TGTGCCAGCAGCTTTGACAGGGGGCAGTGGTACGAGCAGTACTTC. The entire variable domain, with the rest obtained from reference TRBV11-2 and TRBJ2-7, is as follows: EAGVAQSPRYKIIEKRQSVAFWCNPISGHATLYWYQQILGQGPKLLIQFQNNGVVDDSQLPKDRFSAERLKGVDSTLKIQPAKLEDSAVYLCASSFDRGQWYEQYFGPGTRLTVT.

CDR3 in amino acids: CASSQDKLDIQYF. The CDR3 DNA follows: TGTGCCAGCAGCCAAGATAAGTTAGACATTCAGTACTTC. The genes are TRBV4-2 and TRBJ2-4; D gene unclear. Trimming shortened V by 0 bases and J by 8 bases, and 8 bases separated the two germline ends. This CDR3 region has 13 residues. The germline V gene encodes CDR1 LGHNA and CDR2 YNFKEQ.

This rearrangement joins TRBV7-2 to TRBJ2-3, with 13 bases fitting TRBD2. The CDR3 extends over 16 amino acids. The germline V gene encodes CDR1 SGHTA and CDR2 FQGNSA. V shed 5 bases, J shed 4 bases, and the junction held 6 bases outside the gene matches. Written as DNA, the CDR3 is TGTGCCAGCAGCACCAGGACTAGCGGGAGTGCAGATACGCAGTATTTT. Protein: CASSTRTSGSADTQYF.

The chain couples TRBV30 to TRBJ2-6; D might be TRBD2 (6 bases). V lost 0 bases and J 0 bases, leaving 12 bases between the germline ends. The CDR3 is 17 amino acids. Germline V gene lookup returns CDR1 GTSNPN and CDR2 SVGIG (reference sequence). CDR3 in DNA: TGTGCCTGGAGTGTACACGGAGGGCTCTCTGGGGCCAACGTCCTGACTTTC. It translates to CAWSVHGGLSGANVLTF.

CDR3 sequence reads: CASSDRVSAFF. The CDR3 DNA reads TGTGCCAGCAGTGACAGGGTGTCAGCTTTCTTT. This sequence joins TRBV25-1 and TRBJ1-1, with TRBD1 as a possible D gene (5 bases). The ends were cut back, 3 bases at V and 10 bases at J, with 9 bases in the middle. The CDR3 is made up of 11 amino acids. Germline CDR1 reads MGHDK; CDR2 reads SYGVNS.

The CDR3 DNA follows: TGTGCCACCAGCAGCGAAGGAGTCTACTCTGGGGCCAACGTCCTGACTTTC. It is translated as CATSSEGVYSGANVLTF. The chain carries TRBV15 and TRBJ2-6, with D unclear. The germline V gene has CDR1 LNHNV and CDR2 YYDKDF (reference sequence). The CDR3 is 17 amino acids. With 3 bases removed from V and 0 bases from J, the gap between germline ends came to 12 bases.

In this sample, this clone turned up a few times. This chain links TRBV5-4 with TRBJ1-6; TRBD1 aligns across 10 bases. V shed 2 bases and J 6 bases; nucleotides not matched to a gene: 5. CDR1 and CDR2 from the germline V gene are SGHNT and YYREEE (reference sequence). CDR3 length equals 16 residues. The CDR3 DNA reads as TGTGCCAGCAGCTTAGGCCGGGACAGGGGTAATTCACCCCTCCACTTT. Protein product: CASSLGRDRGNSPLHF. Supplemented by reference TRBV5-4 and TRBJ1-6, the full variable domain reads ETGVTQSPTHLIKTRGQQVTLRCSSQSGHNTVSWYQQALGQGPQFIFQYYREEENGRGNFPPRFSGLQFPNYSSELNVNALELDDSALYLCASSLGRDRGNSPLHFGNGTRLTVT.

This clone was observed a single time. The genes are TRBV10-1 and TRBJ2-1; 8 bases fit TRBD2. J was trimmed by 6 bases and V by 2 bases; bases with no gene match: 3. The CDR3 is 14 residues long. Per germline, CDR1 WNHNN and CDR2 SYGVQD (reference sequence). Written as DNA, the CDR3 is TGCGCCAGCAGTGAGCTCGGGAGGGCCAATGAGCAGTTCTTC. Translation gives CASSELGRANEQFF.

The chain uses TRBV6-5 and TRBJ1-1; 9 bases align to TRBD1. V lost 7 bases to trimming and J lost 1 base; unmatched junction nucleotides: 7. The V gene's germline CDR1 is MNHEY and CDR2 SVGAGI. The CDR3 runs to 15 residues. The CDR3 region is CASTHGGQGNTEAFF. Written as DNA, the CDR3 is TGTGCCAGCACCCACGGGGGACAGGGGAACACTGAAGCTTTCTTT.

Turning to this clone: No conserved phenylalanine or tryptophan ends this CDR3, so it is likely a read error. The rearrangement joins TRBV27 to TRBJ2-2; possibly TRBD2 for D (6 bases). The ends were cut back, 2 bases at V and 5 bases at J, with 15 bases in the middle. This CDR3 spans 16 amino acids. Germline CDR1 and CDR2: MNHEY and SMNVEV (reference sequence). The CDR3 reads CASSLHLTRRTGELFL. In DNA, the CDR3 is TGTGCCAGCAGTTTACACCTGACTAGACGGACCGGGGAGCTGTTTTTG.

This clone was detected once. The chain is built from TRBV25-1 and TRBJ2-5; maybe TRBD1 (5 bases). Trimming pared 5 bases from V and 7 bases from J, leaving 29 bases between. The CDR3 sequence is 18 residues long. The germline gives CDR1 MGHDK, CDR2 SYGVNS. The CDR3 reads CASSPTAGFDIGRRTQYF. The DNA for the CDR3 is TGTGCCAGCAGTCCAACCGCAGGGTTTGATATTGGGCGTAGGACCCAGTACTTC.

The rearrangement links TRBV5-6 to TRBJ2-7, with D perhaps matching TRBD1 (6 bases). The germline CDR1 and CDR2 sequences are SGHDT and YYEEEE. The CDR3 has 13 amino acids. V lost 7 bases and J 0 bases, leaving 11 bases between the germline ends. CDR3 loop: CASSRGSSYEQYF. DNA for the CDR3: TGTGCCAGCTCTAGGGGGTCCTCCTACGAGCAGTACTTC.